This record covers a single T cell receptor beta chain. This sample was taken from a study of blood T cell repertoires in COVID-19. Libraries were prepared by immunoSEQ multiplex PCR; TCRdb keeps only in-frame clonotypes and omits some of them. The table records 120,000 to 150,000 clones, approximately 88% of them present only once. V shed 4 bases and J 6 bases; nucleotides not matched to a gene: 7. Germline V gene data show CDR1 as SGHRS and CDR2 as YFSETQ. The CDR3 sequence is 15 residues long. Sequencing was done on a sample of peripheral blood. This TCR was recovered from a human donor in a cohort sampled during active COVID-19. The rearrangement joins TRBV5-1 to TRBJ1-6; 7 bases map to TRBD1. The CDR3 is CASSGGTETNSPLHF. For the CDR3, the DNA is TGCGCCAGCAGCGGGGGGACAGAGACTAATTCACCCCTCCACTTT.